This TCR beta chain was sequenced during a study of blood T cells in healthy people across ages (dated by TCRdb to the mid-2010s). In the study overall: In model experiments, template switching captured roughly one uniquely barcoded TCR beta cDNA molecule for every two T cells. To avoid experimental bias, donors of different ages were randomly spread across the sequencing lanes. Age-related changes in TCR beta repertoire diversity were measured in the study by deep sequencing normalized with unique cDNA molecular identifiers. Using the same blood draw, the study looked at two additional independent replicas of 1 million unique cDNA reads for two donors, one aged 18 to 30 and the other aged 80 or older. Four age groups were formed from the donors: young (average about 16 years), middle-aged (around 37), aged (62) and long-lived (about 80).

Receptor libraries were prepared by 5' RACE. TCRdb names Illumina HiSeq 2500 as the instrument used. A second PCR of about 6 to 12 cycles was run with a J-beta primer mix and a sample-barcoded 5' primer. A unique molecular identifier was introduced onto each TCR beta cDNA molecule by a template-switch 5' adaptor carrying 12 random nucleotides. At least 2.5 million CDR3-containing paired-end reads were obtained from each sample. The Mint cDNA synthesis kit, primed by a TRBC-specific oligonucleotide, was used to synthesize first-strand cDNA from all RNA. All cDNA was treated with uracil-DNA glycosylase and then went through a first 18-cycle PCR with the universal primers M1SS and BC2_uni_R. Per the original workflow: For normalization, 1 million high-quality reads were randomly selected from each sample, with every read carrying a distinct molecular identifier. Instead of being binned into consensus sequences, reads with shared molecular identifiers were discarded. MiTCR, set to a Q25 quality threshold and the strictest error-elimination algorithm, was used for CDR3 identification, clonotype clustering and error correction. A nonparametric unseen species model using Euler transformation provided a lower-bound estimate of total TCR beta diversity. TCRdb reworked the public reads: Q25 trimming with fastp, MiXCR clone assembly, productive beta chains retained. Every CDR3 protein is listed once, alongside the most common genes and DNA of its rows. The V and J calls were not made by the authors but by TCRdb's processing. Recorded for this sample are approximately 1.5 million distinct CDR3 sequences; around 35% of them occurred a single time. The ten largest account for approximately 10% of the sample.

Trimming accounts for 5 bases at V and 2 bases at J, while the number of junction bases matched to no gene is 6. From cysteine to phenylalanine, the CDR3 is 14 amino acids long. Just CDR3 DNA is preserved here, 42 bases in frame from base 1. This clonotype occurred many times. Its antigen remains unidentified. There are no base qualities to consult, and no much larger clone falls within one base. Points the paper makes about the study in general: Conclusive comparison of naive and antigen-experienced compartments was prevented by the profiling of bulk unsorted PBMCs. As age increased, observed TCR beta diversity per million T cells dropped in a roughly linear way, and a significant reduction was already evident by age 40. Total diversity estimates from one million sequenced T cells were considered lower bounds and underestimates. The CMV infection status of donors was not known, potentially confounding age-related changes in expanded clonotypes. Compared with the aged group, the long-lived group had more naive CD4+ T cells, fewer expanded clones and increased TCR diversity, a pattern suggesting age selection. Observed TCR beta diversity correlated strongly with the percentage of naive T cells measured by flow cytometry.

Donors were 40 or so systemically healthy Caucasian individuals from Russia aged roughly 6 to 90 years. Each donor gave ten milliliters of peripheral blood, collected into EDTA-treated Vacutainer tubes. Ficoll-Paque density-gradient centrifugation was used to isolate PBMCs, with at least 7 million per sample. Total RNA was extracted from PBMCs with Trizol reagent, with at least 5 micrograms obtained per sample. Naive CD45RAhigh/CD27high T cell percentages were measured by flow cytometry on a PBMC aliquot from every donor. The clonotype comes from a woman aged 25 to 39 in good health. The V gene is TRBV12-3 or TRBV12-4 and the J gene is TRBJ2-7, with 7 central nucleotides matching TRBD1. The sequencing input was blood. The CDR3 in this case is CASSLTGTAYEQYF. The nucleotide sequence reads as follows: TGTGCCAGCAGTCTCACAGGGACAGCCTACGAGCAGTACTTC.